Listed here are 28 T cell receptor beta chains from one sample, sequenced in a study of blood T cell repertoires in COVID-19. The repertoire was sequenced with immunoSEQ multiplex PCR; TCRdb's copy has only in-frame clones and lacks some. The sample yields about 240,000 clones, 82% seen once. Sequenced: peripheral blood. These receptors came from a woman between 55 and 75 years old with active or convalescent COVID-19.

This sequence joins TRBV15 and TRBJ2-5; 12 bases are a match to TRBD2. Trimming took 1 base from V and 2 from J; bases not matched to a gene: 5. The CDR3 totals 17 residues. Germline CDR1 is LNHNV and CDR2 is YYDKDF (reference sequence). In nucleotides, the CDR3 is TGTGCCACCAGCAGAGGTGGGCTAGCGGGGGGGCAAGAGACCCAGTACTTC. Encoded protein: CATSRGGLAGGQETQYF.

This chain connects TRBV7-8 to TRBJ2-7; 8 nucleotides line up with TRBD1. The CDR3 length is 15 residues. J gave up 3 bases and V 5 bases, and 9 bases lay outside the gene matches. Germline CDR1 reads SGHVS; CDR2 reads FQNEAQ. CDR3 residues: CASSIETGDVYEQYF. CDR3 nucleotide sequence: TGTGCCAGCAGCATAGAGACAGGGGACGTCTACGAGCAGTACTTC.

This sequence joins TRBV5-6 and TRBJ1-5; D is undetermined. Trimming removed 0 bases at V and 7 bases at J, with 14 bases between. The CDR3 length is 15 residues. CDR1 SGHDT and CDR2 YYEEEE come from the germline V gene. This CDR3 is CASSLDSSPMQPQHF. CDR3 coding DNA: TGTGCCAGCAGCTTGGACAGCTCGCCCATGCAGCCCCAGCATTTT.

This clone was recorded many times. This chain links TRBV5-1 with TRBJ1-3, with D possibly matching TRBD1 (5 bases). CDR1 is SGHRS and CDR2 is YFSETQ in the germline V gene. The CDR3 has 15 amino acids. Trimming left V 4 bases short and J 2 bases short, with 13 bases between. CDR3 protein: CASSAGEWAGNTIYF. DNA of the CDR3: TGCGCCAGCAGCGCGGGGGAATGGGCTGGAAACACCATATATTTT.

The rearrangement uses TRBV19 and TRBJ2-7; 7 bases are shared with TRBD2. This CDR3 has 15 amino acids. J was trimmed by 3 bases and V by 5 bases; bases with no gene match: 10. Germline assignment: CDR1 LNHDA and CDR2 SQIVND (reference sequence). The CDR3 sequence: CASSSQAGDNYEQYF. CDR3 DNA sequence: TGTGCCAGTAGTTCACAGGCGGGAGATAACTACGAGCAGTACTTC. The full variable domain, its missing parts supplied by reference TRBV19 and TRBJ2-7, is DGGITQSPKYLFRKEGQNVTLSCEQNLNHDAMYWYRQDPGQGLRLIYYSQIVNDFQKGDIAEGYSVSREKKESFPLTVTSAQKNPTAFYLCASSSQAGDNYEQYFGPGTRLTVT.

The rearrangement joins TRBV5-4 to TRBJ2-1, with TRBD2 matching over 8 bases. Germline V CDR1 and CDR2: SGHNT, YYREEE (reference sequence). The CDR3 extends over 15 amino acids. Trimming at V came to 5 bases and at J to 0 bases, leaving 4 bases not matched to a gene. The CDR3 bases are TGTGCCAGCAGACCCACTAGCGGCTCCTACAATGAGCAGTTCTTC. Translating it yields CASRPTSGSYNEQFF. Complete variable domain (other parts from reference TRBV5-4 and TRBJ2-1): ETGVTQSPTHLIKTRGQQVTLRCSSQSGHNTVSWYQQALGQGPQFIFQYYREEENGRGNFPPRFSGLQFPNYSSELNVNALELDDSALYLCASRPTSGSYNEQFFGPGTRLTVL.

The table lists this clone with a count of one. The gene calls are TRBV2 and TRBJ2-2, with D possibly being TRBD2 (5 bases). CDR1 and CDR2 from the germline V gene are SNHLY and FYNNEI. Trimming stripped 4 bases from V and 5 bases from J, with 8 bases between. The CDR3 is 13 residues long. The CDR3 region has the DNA TGTGCCAGCAGTGGCCCGGGGACCGGGGAGCTGTTTTTT. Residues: CASSGPGTGELFF.

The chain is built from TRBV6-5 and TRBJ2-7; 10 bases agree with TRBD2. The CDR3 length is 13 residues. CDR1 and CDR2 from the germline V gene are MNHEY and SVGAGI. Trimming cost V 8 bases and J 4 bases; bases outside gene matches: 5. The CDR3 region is CASQTSGLYEQYF. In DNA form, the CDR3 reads TGTGCCAGCCAGACTAGCGGGTTGTACGAGCAGTACTTC.

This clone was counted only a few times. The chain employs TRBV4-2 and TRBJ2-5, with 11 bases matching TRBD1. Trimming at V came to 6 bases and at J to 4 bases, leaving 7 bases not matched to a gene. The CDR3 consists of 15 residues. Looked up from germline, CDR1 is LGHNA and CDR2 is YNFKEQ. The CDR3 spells CASRASGQGAETQYF. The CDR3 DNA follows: TGTGCCAGCAGGGCCTCTGGACAGGGGGCAGAGACCCAGTACTTC.

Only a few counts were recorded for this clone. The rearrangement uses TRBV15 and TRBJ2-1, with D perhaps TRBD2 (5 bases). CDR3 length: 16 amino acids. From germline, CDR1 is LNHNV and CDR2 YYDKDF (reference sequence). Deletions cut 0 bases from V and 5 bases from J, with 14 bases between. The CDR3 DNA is TGTGCCACCAGCAGAGATGGTATACGGGGTCACAATGAGCAGTTCTTC. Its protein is CATSRDGIRGHNEQFF.

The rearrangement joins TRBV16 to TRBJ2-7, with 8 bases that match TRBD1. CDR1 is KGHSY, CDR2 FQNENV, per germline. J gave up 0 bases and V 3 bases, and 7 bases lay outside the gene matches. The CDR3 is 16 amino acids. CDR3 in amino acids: CASSHVDRAISYEQYF. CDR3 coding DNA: TGTGCCAGCAGCCACGTGGACAGGGCCATCTCCTACGAGCAGTACTTC. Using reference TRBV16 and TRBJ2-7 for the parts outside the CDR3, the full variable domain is GEEVAQTPKHLVRGEGQKAKLYCAPIKGHSYVFWYQQVLKNEFKFLISFQNENVFDETGMPKERFSAKCLPNSPCSLEIQATKLEDSAVYFCASSHVDRAISYEQYFGPGTRLTVT.

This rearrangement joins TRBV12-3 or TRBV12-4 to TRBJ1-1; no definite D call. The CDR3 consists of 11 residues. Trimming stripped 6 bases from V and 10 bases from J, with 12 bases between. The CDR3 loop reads CASSSSGRAFF. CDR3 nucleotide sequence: TGTGCCAGCAGCTCTTCCGGGAGAGCTTTCTTT.

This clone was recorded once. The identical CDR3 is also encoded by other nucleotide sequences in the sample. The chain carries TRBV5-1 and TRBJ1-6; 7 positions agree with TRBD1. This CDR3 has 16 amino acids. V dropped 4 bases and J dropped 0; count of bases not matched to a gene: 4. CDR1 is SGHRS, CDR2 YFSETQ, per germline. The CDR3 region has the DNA TGCGCCAGCAGCCTGACAGGGAGCTCCTATAATTCACCCCTCCACTTT. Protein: CASSLTGSSYNSPLHF.

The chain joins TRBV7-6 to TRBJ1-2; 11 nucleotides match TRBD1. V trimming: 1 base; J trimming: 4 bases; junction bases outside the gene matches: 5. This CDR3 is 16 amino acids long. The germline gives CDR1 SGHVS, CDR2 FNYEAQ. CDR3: CASSLGTGGAGYGYTF. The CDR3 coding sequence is TGTGCCAGCAGCTTAGGGACAGGGGGCGCTGGCTATGGCTACACCTTC.

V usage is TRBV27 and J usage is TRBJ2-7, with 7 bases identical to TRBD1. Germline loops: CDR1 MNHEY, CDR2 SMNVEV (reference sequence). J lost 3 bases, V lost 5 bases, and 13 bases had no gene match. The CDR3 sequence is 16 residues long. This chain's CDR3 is CASSPLGQQLIYEQYF. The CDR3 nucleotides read TGTGCCAGCAGTCCCCTGGGACAGCAACTAATCTACGAGCAGTACTTC.

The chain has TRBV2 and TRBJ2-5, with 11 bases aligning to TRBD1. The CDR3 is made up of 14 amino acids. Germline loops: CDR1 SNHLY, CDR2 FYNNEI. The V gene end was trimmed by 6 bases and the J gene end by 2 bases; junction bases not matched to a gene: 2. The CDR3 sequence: CASSRDRGQETQYF. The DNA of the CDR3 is TGTGCCAGCAGCAGGGACAGGGGGCAAGAGACCCAGTACTTC.

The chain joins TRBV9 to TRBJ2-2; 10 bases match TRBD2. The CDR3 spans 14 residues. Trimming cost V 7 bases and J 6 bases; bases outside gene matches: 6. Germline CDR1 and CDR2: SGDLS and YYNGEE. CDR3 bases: TGTGCCAGCGATAGGAGCGGGGGGGCCGGGGAGCTGTTTTTT. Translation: CASDRSGGAGELFF.

CDR3 protein: CASSLIRQSSTDTQYF. The DNA for the CDR3 is TGTGCCAGCAGTTTAATACGACAGTCGAGCACAGATACGCAGTATTTT. This chain joins TRBV27 and TRBJ2-3; tentative D call: TRBD1 (5 bases). The germline V and J ends were trimmed by 2 bases and 0 bases, with 12 bases remaining between them. The CDR3 totals 16 residues. CDR1 is MNHEY and CDR2 is SMNVEV in the germline V gene (reference sequence).

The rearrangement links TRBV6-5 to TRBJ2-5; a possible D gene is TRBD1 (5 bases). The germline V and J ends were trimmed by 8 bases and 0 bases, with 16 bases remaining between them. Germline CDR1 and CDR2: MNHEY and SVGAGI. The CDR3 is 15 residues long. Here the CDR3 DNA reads TGTGCCAGCCCCAAGGGGCAGACCTACCAAGAGACCCAGTACTTC. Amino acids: CASPKGQTYQETQYF.

The CDR3 nucleotides read TGTGCCAGCAGCCAAGGCAGGGGAGAGACCCAGTACTTC. It codes for CASSQGRGETQYF. The V gene is TRBV3-1 (or the pseudogene TRBV3-2), the J gene TRBJ2-5, with D possibly TRBD1 on 6 matching bases. V was cut by 1 base and J by 4 bases, with 7 bases left in between. The CDR3 covers 13 residues. Germline V lookup: CDR1 LGHDT, CDR2 YNNKEL (reference sequence).

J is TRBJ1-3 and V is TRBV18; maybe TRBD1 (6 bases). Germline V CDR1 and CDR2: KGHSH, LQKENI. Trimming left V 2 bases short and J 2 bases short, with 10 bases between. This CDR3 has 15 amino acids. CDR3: CASSPGTGPGNTIYF. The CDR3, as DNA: TGTGCCAGCTCACCAGGAACAGGGCCTGGAAACACCATATATTTT.

In DNA form, the CDR3 reads TGTGCCAGCAGCTTGGGCTCCGGGACAGGGGGCGAAGGCCAGTACTTC. Encoded protein: CASSLGSGTGGEGQYF. This rearrangement joins TRBV5-4 to TRBJ2-5; 12 bases match TRBD1. CDR1 is SGHNT, CDR2 YYREEE, per germline (reference sequence). The CDR3 consists of 16 residues. V lost 0 bases, J lost 10 bases, and 10 bases stayed unmatched.

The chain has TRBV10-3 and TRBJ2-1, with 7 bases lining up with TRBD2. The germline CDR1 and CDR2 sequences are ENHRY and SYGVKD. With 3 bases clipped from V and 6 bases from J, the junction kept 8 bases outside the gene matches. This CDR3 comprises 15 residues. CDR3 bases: TGTGCCATCAGTGATTGGGGGGGAGAGAGCAATGAGCAGTTCTTC. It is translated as CAISDWGGESNEQFF.

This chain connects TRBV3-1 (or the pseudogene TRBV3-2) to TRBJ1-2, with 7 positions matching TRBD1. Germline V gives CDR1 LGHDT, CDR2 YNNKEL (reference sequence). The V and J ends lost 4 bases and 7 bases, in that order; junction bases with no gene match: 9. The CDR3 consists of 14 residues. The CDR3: CASSLTRTGRGYTF. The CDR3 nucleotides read TGTGCCAGCAGCCTCACTCGGACAGGTCGTGGCTACACCTTC.

CDR3 sequence reads: CASSSDTPYGYTF. DNA of the CDR3: TGTGCCAGCAGCTCGGACACCCCCTATGGCTACACCTTC. The chain recombines TRBV11-2 with TRBJ1-2; TRBD1 might be the D (5 bases). The length of the CDR3 is 13 residues. CDR1 and CDR2 from the germline V gene are SGHAT and FQNNGV. V was clipped by 4 bases and J by 4 bases, with 10 bases between them.

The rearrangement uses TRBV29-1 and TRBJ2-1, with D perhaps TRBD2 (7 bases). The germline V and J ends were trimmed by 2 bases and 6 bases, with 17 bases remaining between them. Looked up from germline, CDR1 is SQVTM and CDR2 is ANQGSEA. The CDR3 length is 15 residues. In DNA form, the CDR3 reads TGCAGCGTTGAACCCCCGGGGGGCCGGAGCAATGAGCAGTTCTTC. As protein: CSVEPPGGRSNEQFF.

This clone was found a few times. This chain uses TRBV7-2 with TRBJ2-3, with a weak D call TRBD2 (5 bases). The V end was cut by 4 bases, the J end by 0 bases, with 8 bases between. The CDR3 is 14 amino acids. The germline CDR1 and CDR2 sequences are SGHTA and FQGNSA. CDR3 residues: CASSSSGSTDTQYF. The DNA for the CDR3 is TGTGCCAGCAGCTCCAGCGGAAGCACAGATACGCAGTATTTT.

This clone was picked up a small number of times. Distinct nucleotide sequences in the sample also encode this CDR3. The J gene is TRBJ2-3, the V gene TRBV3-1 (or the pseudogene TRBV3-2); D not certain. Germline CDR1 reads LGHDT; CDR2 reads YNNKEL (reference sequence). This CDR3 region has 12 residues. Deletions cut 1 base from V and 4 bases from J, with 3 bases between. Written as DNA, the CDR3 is TGTGCCAGCAGCCAAGTCGCAGATACGCAGTATTTT. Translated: CASSQVADTQYF.